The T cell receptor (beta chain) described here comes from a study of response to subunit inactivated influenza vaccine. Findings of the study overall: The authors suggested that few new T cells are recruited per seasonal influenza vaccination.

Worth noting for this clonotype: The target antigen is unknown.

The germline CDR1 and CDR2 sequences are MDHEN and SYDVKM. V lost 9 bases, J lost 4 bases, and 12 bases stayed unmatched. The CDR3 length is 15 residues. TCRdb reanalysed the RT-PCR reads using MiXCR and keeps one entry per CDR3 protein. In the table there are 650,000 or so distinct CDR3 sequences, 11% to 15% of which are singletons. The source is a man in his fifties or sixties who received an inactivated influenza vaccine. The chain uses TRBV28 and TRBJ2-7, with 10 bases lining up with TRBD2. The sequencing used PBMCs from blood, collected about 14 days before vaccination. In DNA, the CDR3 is TGTGCCAGTCCTCCTAGCGGGAGTTCAGATTACGAGCAGTACTTC. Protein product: CASPPSGSSDYEQYF.